Listed here is a single TCR beta chain. As yet, its antigen is unknown. This record belongs to a study of CD8 T cells in Susac syndrome. Study-wide results and limits: It was acknowledged by the study that relatively few individuals were included in its TCR sequencing and HLA analysis.

After extraction with the RNeasy kit, 0.5 to 1 ug of the RNA was reverse transcribed using random hexamers. Amplification of TCR beta CDR3 across 54 Vbeta and 13 Jbeta was performed with immunoSEQ multiplex PCR. TCRdb analysed the immunoSEQ multiplex PCR reads with MiXCR anew, one entry per CDR3 protein. The sample shows over 150,000 distinct CDR3 sequences, more than 90% of them seen only once. The CDR3 runs to 14 residues. Germline loops: CDR1 SGHAT, CDR2 FQDESV (reference sequence). The V end was cut by 5 bases, the J end by 3 bases, with 14 bases between. Sample: CD4+ T cells from PBMCs. The chain recombines TRBV11-1 with TRBJ2-7; TRBD2 is a possible D gene (6 bases). The TCR originated in a human donor with multiple sclerosis. The CDR3 DNA is TGTGCCAGCAGCGCCCGGGAGCACCTCTACGAGCAGTACTTC. This translates into CASSAREHLYEQYF.